The clone carrying this TCR beta chain showed up many times. Its antigen is as yet unknown. These data belong to a study of neurological immune-mediated disorders. Study conclusions and caveats: The study found no CDR3 amino acid sequences shared by expanded clones across subjects, suggesting private repertoires in all groups. It was HTLV-1-associated myelopathy that showed the most TCR clonal expansion, while multiple sclerosis showed the least, falling below healthy controls.

In germline, CDR1 is SGHTA, CDR2 FQGNSA. The CDR3 sequence is 15 residues long. The V gene end was trimmed by 2 bases and the J gene end by 2 bases; junction bases not matched to a gene: 5. The making of cDNA relied on 5'RACE with 10-nucleotide random UMIs. TCRdb re-called the 5' RACE reads with MiXCR, one entry per CDR3 protein. The sample has 55,000 to 75,000 distinct CDR3 sequences, about 2.5% seen once. V usage is TRBV7-2 and J usage is TRBJ1-1; 7 bases match TRBD1. This receptor was identified in a man in his fifties or sixties with multiple sclerosis. The specimen was PBMCs. DNA of the CDR3: TGTGCCAGCAGCTTAAGCCAGGGGGGCAACACTGAAGCTTTCTTT. Translation: CASSLSQGGNTEAFF.